What follows is one TCR beta chain and its context. Its matching antigen is unknown. Only in-frame clones appear in the TCRdb table, and some are missing; sequencing was by immunoSEQ multiplex PCR. The table includes 150,000 or so clones, 80% to 95% detected once. This sample was included in a study of T cell responses to AZD1222 COVID-19 vaccine. Study-level results: Repertoires were sampled only after the peak T cell response. With dominance at 160-218 and 743-854, vaccine-associated CD4 TCRs spanned spike.

In germline, CDR1 is SEHNR, CDR2 FQNEAQ (reference sequence). Trimming removed 3 bases from V and 8 bases from J; junction bases left unmatched: 3. The CDR3 is 14 amino acids. Pooled together were second doses at about 4 or about 12 weeks. The V call is TRBV7-9, the J call TRBJ1-6; 8 bases map to TRBD1. The receptor comes from an adult who received the AZD1222 COVID-19 vaccine. The sequences come from peripheral blood, collected 28 days after the second AZD1222 dose. The CDR3 bases are TGTGCCAGCAGCTTCGGGACAGGAGATTCACCCCTCCACTTT. Translation gives CASSFGTGDSPLHF.